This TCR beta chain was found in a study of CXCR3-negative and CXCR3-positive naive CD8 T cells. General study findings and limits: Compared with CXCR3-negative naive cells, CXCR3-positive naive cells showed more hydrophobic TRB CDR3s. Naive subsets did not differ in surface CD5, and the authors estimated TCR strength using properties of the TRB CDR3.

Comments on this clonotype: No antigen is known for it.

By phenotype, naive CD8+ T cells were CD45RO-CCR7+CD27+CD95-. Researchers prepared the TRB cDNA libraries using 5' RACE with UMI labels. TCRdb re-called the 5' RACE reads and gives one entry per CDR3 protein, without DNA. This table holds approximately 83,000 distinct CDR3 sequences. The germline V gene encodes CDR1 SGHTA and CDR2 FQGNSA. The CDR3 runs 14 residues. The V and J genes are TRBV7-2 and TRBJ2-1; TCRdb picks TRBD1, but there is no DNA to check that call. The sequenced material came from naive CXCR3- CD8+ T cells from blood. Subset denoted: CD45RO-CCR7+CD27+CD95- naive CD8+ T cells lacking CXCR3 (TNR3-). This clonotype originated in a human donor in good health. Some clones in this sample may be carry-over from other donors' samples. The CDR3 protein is CASSLPLVYNEQFF.